This T cell receptor beta chain was captured in a study of blood T cells in healthy people across ages. Primers used in a second PCR of about 7 to 11 cycles were a sample-barcoded 5' primer and a J-beta primer mix. TCRdb analysed the 5' RACE reads with MiXCR anew, one entry per CDR3 protein. This table holds about 840,000 distinct CDR3 sequences, around 29% found once. Per the germline V gene, CDR1 is LGHDT and CDR2 is YNNKEL (reference sequence). The CDR3 is 14 residues long. Separately, the same data were catalogued under a study of T cells of mothers and their children. From that report: For each mother, over 9 million TCR beta CDR3 reads were obtained, and for each child, some 3.1 million. Slightly higher, non-significant overlap characterized related mother-child pairs relative to unrelated pairs. Sequencing revealed no T cell clones that were persistent and microchimeric.

Sequencing was done on a sample of blood. The clonotype comes from a woman aged 40 to 50 in good health. The V and J genes are TRBV3-1 and TRBJ2-5; a weak D match, TRBD2 (7 bases). The J call could be wrong; TRBJ2-7 is a better fit for the DNA end. CDR3: CASSQGSGGNEQYF. In nucleotides, the CDR3 is TGTGCCAGCAGCCAAGGCTCGGGGGGCAACGAGCAGTACTTC.